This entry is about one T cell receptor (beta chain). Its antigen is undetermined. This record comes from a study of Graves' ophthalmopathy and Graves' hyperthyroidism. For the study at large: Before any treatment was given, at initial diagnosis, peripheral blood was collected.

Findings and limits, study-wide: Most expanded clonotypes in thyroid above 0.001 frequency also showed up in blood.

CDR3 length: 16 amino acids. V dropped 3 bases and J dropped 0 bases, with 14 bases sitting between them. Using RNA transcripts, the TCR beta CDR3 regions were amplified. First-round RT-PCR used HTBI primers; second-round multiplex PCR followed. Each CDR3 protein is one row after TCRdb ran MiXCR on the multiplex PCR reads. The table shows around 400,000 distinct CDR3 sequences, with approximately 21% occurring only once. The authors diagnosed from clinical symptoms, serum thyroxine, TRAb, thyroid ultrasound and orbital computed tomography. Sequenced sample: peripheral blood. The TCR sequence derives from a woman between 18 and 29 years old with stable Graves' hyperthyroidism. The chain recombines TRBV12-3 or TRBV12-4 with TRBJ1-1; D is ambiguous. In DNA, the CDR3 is TGTGCCAGCAGTTTCGTCCCAGAGAAGGTGAACACTGAAGCTTTCTTT. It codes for CASSFVPEKVNTEAFF.